This TCR beta chain was sequenced during a study of shared clonotypes between healthy human individuals. Study results and limitations: Estimated richness values were generally larger in naive subsets than in memory subsets.

Using immunoSEQ multiplex PCR, the repertoire was profiled, and TCRdb retains in-frame clones only, with some absent. The sample holds roughly 1,500,000 clones, 98% seen once. Germline CDR1 MDHEN, CDR2 SYDVKM. There are 14 residues in the CDR3. V was cut by 5 bases and J by 9 bases, with 17 bases left in between. In the case of this clone: Its specificity is unknown.

Among the donors, all were Caucasian adults who lived in Nashville, Tennessee. Splitting of CD4+ cells produced CD45RA+ naive and CD45RA-negative memory subsets. The chain has TRBV28 and TRBJ1-5; D is possibly TRBD1 (6 bases). Sequencing was carried out using naive CD4+ T cells sorted from blood. Subset noted: CD45RA+ positively selected. The receptor was isolated from a man aged 25 to 45 in good health. The CDR3 sequence is CASSHPEGVRPQHF. As DNA, the CDR3 is TGTGCCAGCAGTCACCCTGAGGGGGTGCGGCCCCAGCATTTT.